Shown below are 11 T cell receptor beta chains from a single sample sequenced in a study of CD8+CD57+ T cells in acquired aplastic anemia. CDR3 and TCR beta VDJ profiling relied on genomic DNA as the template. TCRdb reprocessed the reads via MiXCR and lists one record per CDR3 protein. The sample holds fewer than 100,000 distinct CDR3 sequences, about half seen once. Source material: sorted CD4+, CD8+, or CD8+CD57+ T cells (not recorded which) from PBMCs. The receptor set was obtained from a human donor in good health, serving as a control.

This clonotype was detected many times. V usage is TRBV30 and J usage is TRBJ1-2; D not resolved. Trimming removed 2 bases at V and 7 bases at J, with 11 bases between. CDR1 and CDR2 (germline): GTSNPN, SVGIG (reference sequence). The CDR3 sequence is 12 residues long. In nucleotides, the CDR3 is TGTGCCTGGAGTCCGACCATTAGTGGCTACACCTTC. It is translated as CAWSPTISGYTF.

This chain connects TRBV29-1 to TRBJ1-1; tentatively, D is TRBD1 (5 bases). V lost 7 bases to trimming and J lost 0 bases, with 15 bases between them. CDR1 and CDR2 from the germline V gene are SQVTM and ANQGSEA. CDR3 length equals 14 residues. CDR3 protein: CSATGTNMNTEAFF. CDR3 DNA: TGCAGCGCAACCGGGACTAACATGAACACTGAAGCTTTCTTT.

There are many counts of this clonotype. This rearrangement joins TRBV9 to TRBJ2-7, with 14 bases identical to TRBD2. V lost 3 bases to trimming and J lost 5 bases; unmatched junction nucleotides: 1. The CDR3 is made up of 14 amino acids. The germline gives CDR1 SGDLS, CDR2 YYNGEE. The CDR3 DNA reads TGTGCCAGCAGCGCGACTAGCGGGGGGGACGAGCAGTACTTC. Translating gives CASSATSGGDEQYF.

CDR3 loop: CAISSGETDTQYF. DNA of the CDR3: TGTGCCATCAGTAGCGGGGAGACAGATACGCAGTATTTT. This chain joins TRBV10-3 and TRBJ2-3; 7 bases match TRBD2. After removal of 5 bases from V and 3 bases from J, the junction contained 2 bases not matched to a gene. Looked up from germline, CDR1 is ENHRY and CDR2 is SYGVKD. The CDR3 loop spans 13 amino acids.

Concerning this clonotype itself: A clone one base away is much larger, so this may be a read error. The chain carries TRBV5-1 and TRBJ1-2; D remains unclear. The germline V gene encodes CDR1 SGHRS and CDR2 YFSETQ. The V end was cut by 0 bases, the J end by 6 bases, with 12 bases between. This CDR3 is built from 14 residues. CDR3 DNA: TGCGCCAGCAGCTTGGAGGCAGAGGGCGATGGCTACACCTTC. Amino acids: CASSLEAEGDGYTF.

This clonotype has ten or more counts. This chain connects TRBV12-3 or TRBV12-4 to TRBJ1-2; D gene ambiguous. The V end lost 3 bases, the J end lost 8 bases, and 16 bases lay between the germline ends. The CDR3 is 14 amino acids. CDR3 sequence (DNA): TGTGCCAGCAGTTTGGGTTCTGCCCCGGGAGGCTACACCTTC. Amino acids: CASSLGSAPGGYTF.

The CDR3 spells CASSRQGRIPNTDTQYF. The CDR3 coding sequence is TGTGCCAGCAGCCGTCAGGGTCGGATCCCCAACACAGATACGCAGTATTTT. The chain carries TRBV11-2 and TRBJ2-3; the D gene is possibly TRBD1 (5 bases). Between the trimmed V and J ends, which lost 5 bases and 2 bases, there was a span of 20 bases. The V gene's germline CDR1 is SGHAT and CDR2 FQNNGV. The CDR3 has 17 amino acids.

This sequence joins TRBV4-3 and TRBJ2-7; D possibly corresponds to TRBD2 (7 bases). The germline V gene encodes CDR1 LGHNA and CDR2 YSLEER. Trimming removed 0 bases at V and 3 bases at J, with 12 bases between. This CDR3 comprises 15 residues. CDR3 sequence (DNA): TGCGCCAGCAGCCAAGAACGGGGGGCGGTCTACGAGCAGTACTTC. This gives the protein CASSQERGAVYEQYF.

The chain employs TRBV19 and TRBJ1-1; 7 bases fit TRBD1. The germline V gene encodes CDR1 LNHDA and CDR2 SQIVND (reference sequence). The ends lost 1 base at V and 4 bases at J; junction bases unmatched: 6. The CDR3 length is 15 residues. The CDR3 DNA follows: TGTGCCAGTAGTATAGGAGACAGGGAGGGCACTGAAGCTTTCTTT. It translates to CASSIGDREGTEAFF.

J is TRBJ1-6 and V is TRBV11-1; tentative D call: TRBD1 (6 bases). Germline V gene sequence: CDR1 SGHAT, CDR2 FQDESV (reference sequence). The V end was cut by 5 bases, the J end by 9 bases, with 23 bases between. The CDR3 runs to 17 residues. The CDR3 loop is CASSMHDRGGAASPLHF. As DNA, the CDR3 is TGTGCCAGCAGCATGCATGATCGGGGGGGGGCCGCTTCACCCCTCCACTTT.

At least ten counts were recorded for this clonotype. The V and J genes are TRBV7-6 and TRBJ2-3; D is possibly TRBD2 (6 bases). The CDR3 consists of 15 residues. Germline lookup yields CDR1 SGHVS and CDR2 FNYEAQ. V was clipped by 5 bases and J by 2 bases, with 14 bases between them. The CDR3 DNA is TGTGCCAGCAGCCCACCGGGACTTGACACAGATACGCAGTATTTT. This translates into CASSPPGLDTDTQYF.